This TCR beta chain was observed in a study of T-cell reconstitution after alpha-beta-depleted transplantation in children (dated by TCRdb to 2015 to 2016). About the full investigation: T-cell immune reconstitution after TCRalphabeta/CD19-depleted allogeneic hematopoietic cell transplantation in children was quantitatively tracked in the study by means of TCR repertoire profiling.

Library construction relied on PCR. Reads for this sample came from an Illumina HiSeq 2500. Molecular barcoding was employed in the preparation of TCR libraries, with unique molecular identifiers being used to normalize TCRbeta repertoire quantification. Starting from the raw public reads, TCRdb applied fastp trimming at Q25, assembled clones with MiXCR and retained in-frame beta chains. Under each unique CDR3 protein, matching rows form one entry showing the most common genes and DNA. This sample comprises about 610,000 distinct CDR3 sequences, about 10% of them detected only once. The ten largest clones represent less than 4.5% of the sample. This clonotype was picked up a small number of times. This receptor's antigen is unknown. The sample holds no much larger clone one base away, and base qualities are not on file. Including cysteine and phenylalanine, the CDR3 has 14 amino acids. Just the 42-base CDR3 DNA is kept, in frame starting at base 1. V lost 1 base and J lost 6 bases; the stretch between them is 10 bases long. For CDR1 and CDR2, the germline V gene lists SGHTA and FQGTGA.

The TCR originated in a human donor who donated a stem cell graft to a child with acute myeloid leukemia. Here the sequenced sample was PBMCs from the stem cell graft donor, taken from the stem cell graft. This sequence uses TRBV7-3 and TRBJ2-1; the D segment cannot be called with confidence. This receptor carries the CDR3 CASSLMAPTNEQFF. The nucleotide sequence reads TGTGCCAGCAGCTTAATGGCCCCCACCAATGAGCAGTTCTTC.